Listed below are T cell receptor beta chains from one sample, sequenced in a study of control samples from healthy donors and cancer patients. The assay was immunoSEQ multiplex PCR, and TCRdb's table has in-frame clones only and misses some. The table records about 160,000 clones, roughly 92% of them present only once. The sequenced sample was blood. Source of these receptors: a woman in her twenties or thirties in good health. The CDR3 runs from the conserved cysteine through the conserved F or W. Fields, in order: V gene, D gene, CDR3 protein. The D gene is left open where the match is weak.

>TRBV6-2/TRBV6-3|TRBD2
CASSSFGRAGEQYF
>TRBV5-1|.
CASHWGPGAYEQYF
>TRBV27|TRBD1
CASSFRTGATEAFF
>TRBV6-2/TRBV6-3|.
CASSLVADYEQYF
>TRBV28|TRBD2
CASSHERDPYEQYF
>TRBV6-5|.
CASSRDAQPHQPQHF
>TRBV23-1|TRBD1
CASLFRWGRGRRFNEQFF
>TRBV7-3|TRBD2
CASSSWGLAGTGELFF
>TRBV28|.
CATWDGRDSSYEQYF
>TRBV28|.
CASSLSRETQYF
>TRBV9|.
CASSADGHPGNTIYF
>TRBV2|TRBD2
CASMEGLAGGQEQFF
>TRBV28|.
CASESGAVQHYGYTF
>TRBV9|.
CASSVAHNYGYTF
>TRBV10-3|.
CAISESPGIYSNQPQHF
>TRBV4-3|.
CASSQDAQEHTDTQYF
>TRBV30|.
CAWSVMVVDEQFF
>TRBV9|TRBD1
CASSGHGQDYGYTF
>TRBV3-1/TRBV3-2|.
CASSQAGSGNTIYF
>TRBV6-5|TRBD1
CAVGGDSPGEKLFF
>TRBV10-3|TRBD1
CAITPDRGPYGYTF
>TRBV5-4|.
CASSGGRTTNEKLFF
>TRBV16|.
CASNPRRTGTGDEQYF
>TRBV7-9|.
CASSSGWGQPQHF
>TRBV19|TRBD2
CASSTTSETYEQYF
>TRBV5-4|TRBD2
CASSFRLAGEETQYF
>TRBV4-2|TRBD2
CASSQDRTSVYNEQFF
>TRBV5-5|TRBD1
CASSWTGAGEQYF
>TRBV30|.
CAWSVGGWVDEQYF